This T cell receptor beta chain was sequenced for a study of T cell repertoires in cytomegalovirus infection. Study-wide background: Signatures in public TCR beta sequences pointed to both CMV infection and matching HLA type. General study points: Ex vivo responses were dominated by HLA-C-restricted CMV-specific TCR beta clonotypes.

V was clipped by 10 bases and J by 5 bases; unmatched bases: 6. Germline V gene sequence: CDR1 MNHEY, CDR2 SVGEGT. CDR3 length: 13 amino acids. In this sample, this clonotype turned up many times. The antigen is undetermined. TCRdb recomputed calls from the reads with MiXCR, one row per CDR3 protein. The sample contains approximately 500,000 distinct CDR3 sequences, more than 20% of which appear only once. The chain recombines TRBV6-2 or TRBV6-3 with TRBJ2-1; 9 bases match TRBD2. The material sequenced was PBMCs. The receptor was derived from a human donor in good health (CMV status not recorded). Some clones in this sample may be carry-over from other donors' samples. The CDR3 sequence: CANLAGNHNEQFF. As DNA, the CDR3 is TGTGCCAACCTAGCGGGAAACCACAATGAGCAGTTCTTC.